This T cell receptor beta chain was retrieved from a study of T-cell memory formation after mild COVID-19. As for this clonotype: Its antigen is still unknown.

Study-level findings and limits: Clones that shrank (day 15 to 85) were balanced CD4/CD8, whereas later expanders leaned CD4+. Memory from before infection featured some responding clones, which suggests cross-reactive memory joined. CD4+ contracting clones were found mainly in CM and EM, and CD8+ ones in EMRA.

V lost 6 bases and J lost 2, with 17 bases in between. CDR1 DFQATT and CDR2 SNEGSKA come from the germline V gene (reference sequence). This CDR3 contains 14 residues. Libraries for TCRalpha and TCRbeta carried sample barcodes and unique molecular identifiers via 5'RACE. TCRdb re-derived calls from the 5' RACE reads in MiXCR, one entry per CDR3 protein. The table records about 200,000 distinct CDR3 sequences, 9.5% of them present only once. This receptor was taken from a man younger than 35 who had mild COVID-19 (a few samples of this study predate the infection). Cell type and time point are not known. This chain joins TRBV20-1 and TRBJ2-7; D may be TRBD1 or TRBD2 (5 bases each). Source material: PBMCs or a T cell subset sorted from them (not recorded which). This CDR3 reads CSAEFRELAYEQYF. CDR3 in DNA: TGCAGTGCGGAATTCAGGGAGTTGGCCTACGAGCAGTACTTC.